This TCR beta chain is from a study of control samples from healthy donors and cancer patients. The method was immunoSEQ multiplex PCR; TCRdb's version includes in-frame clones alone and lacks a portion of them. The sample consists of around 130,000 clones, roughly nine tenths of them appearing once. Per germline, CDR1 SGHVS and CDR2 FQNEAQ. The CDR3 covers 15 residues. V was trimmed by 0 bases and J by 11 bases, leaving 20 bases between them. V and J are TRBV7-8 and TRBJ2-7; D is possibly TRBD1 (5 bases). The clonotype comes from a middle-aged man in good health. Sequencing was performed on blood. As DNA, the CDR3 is TGTGCCAGCAGCTTAGCGGGGCAGGGCCTACCTGGGGAGTACTTC. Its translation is CASSLAGQGLPGEYF.